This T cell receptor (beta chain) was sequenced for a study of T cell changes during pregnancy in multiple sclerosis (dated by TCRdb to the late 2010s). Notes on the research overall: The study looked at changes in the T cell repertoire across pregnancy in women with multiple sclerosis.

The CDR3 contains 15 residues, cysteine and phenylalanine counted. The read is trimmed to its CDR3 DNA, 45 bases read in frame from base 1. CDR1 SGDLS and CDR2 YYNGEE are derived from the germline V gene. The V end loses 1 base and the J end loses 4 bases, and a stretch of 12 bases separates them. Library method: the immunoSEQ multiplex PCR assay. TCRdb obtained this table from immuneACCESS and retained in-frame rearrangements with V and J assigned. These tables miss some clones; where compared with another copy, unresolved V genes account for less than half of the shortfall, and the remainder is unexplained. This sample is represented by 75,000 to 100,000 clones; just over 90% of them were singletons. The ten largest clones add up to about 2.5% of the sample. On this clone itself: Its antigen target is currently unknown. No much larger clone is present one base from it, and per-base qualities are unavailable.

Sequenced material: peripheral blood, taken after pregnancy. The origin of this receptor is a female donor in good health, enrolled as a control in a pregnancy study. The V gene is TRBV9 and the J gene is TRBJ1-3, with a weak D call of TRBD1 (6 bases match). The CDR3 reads CASSVSGDLGNTIYF. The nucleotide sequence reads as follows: TGTGCCAGCAGCGTATCAGGGGATCTCGGAAACACCATATATTTT.